This T cell receptor (beta chain) is from a study of shared clonotypes between healthy human individuals (dated by TCRdb to 2018 to 2021). Broadly, across the study: A couple of women and a few men aged 18 to 49 years were included in the cohort. Leukapheresis yielded between about 0.94 and 10 billion PBMCs per donor. To estimate repertoire size and how much clonotypes are shared between individuals, the study performed deep sequencing of blood TCR repertoires from 4 to 6 healthy adults. To increase sequencing depth and limit assay-specific biases, different laboratories used diverse techniques to prepare libraries and sequence TCR repertoires. For each donor, CD4 naive and CD4 memory were each given three plates, CD8 naive was given two plates, and CD8 memory was given one plate.

TCR CDR3 regions were amplified from genomic DNA by multiplex PCR using the deep immunoSEQ assay. Genomic DNA extracted from each cell subset was distributed evenly over all wells of several immunoSEQ 96-well plates, and each plate served as one replicate. For sorted subsets, about 200 ng genomic DNA, equal to 25,000 to 35,000 T cell genomes, was loaded into each replicate PCR. Purified libraries were measured with a Qubit 3.0 fluorometer, size-checked on a Bioanalyzer 2100, and measured again with the KAPA Library Quantification kit. Every immunoSEQ 96-well plate was sequenced on a separate single-read 150-cycle Illumina NextSeq 550 flow cell. Concerning the study's data processing: Because only junctional sequences without quality scores were contained in the immunoSEQ output, filtering matching that applied to full-length reads could not be performed. Sequences were annotated with PyIR, a Python wrapper for IgBLAST v1.9, using IMGT germline references to assign V/J genes and CDR3. Reads were filtered out if the reads had weak V/J assignments (E-value above 1e-6), no CDR3, stop codons, out-of-frame junctions, or ambiguous translated residues. A V3J clonotype was defined by an identical inferred V gene, J gene, and CDR3 amino acid sequence. Percentage overlap between repertoires was computed as shared unique clonotypes divided by the size of the smaller repertoire. Three approaches were used to assess repertoire richness: RTK rarefaction, the Chao1 estimator, and Recon v2.1 estimates of unobserved clonotypes. Generation probabilities for all TCRbeta clonotypes obtained by the gDNA method from a few donors were computed using OLGA. The source is immuneACCESS, and TCRdb retained only in-frame sequences with V and J called. Part of the clones is not carried over; for the studies checked, unresolved V genes explain less than half of this, and the remainder is unexplained. V, J and clone size reflect that table, while D and trimming were determined from the DNA. The table for this sample lists under 750,000 clones; roughly 72% of them were counted only once. Of the sample, approximately 1.7% is held by the ten largest clones.

Overall results and qualifications from the work: Pairwise subsampling indicated that sequencing depth was expected to affect the degree of clonotype sharing among donors. Rarefaction of sorted-subset datasets indicated incomplete sequencing despite the large sequencing depth. Naive subsets generally had larger estimated clonotype richness than memory subsets. Sampling was restricted to blood, and TCR repertoires in tissue are likely to differ from TCR repertoires in blood. Sharing across several donors was observed for approximately 4.6% of naive CD4, around 3.5% of naive CD8, around 2.5% of memory CD4, and roughly 0.4% of memory CD8 clonotypes. Higher generation probabilities were observed for clonotypes shared by all four sorted-subset donors than for non-shared clonotypes. The genetic and exposure-history diversity represented was limited by the small number of donors.

Of note for this clone: Its antigen is unknown. No much larger clone is present one base from it, and per-base qualities are unavailable.

The donors were healthy, HIV-negative adults with no recently reported acute infections or vaccinations. Every donor was a Caucasian adult residing in Nashville, Tennessee, USA. CD4+ T cells were enriched through magnetic negative selection, after which naive cells were positively selected on CD45RA and the remaining negative fraction served as the memory subset. After blood collection by leukapheresis, PBMCs were isolated using Ficoll-Histopaque density gradient centrifugation and then cryopreserved in the vapor phase of liquid nitrogen. Purity and quantity of every magnetically sorted T cell population were checked by analytical flow cytometry. From each sorted fraction, genomic DNA was isolated and quantified by UV absorbance on a Nanodrop 2000c. The specimen sequenced was memory CD4+ T cells sorted from blood. Reading the label with the study, this specimen's cell subset or site is: CD45RA-negative fraction. The TCR sequence derives from a woman aged 30 to 39 in good health.

The CDR3 protein: CASKRAGGHLGNEQFF. In nucleotide form, the sequence is TGCGCCAGCAAGCGAGCGGGAGGGCATCTGGGCAATGAGCAGTTCTTC. Recombination joined TRBV5-1 with TRBJ2-1; 10 central bases correspond to TRBD2. The germline V gene yields SGHRS for CDR1 and YFSETQ for CDR2. The CDR3 covers 16 residues, taking in both the cysteine and the phenylalanine. The DNA shown is the 48-base CDR3, in frame from base 1. V is pruned by 6 bases and J by 6 bases, leaving 12 bases of the junction without a gene match.